The next 26 T cell receptor beta chains were all read from a single sample in a study of blood T cell repertoires in COVID-19. TCRdb's copy holds only in-frame clones and misses some; the assay was immunoSEQ multiplex PCR. Here the sample spans 60,000 or so clones, 82% being singletons. The sample comprised peripheral blood. These receptor sequences come from a human donor in a cohort sampled during active COVID-19.

V is TRBV27 and J is TRBJ1-6; D gene uncertain. CDR3 length: 15 amino acids. Germline CDR1 is MNHEY and CDR2 is SMNVEV (reference sequence). The germline V and J ends were trimmed by 2 bases and 3 bases, with 8 bases remaining between them. CDR3 protein: CASSLMRIYNSPLHF. The CDR3 DNA follows: TGTGCCAGCAGTTTAATGCGGATCTATAATTCACCCCTCCACTTT.

In its sample, this clone ranks as medium-sized (0.01 to 0.1%). The chain combines TRBV7-9 with TRBJ2-7; 9 bases line up with TRBD1. The CDR3 is 14 amino acids. Trimming at V came to 5 bases and at J to 4 bases, leaving 6 bases not matched to a gene. Germline-derived CDR1 and CDR2 are SEHNR and FQNEAQ (reference sequence). This CDR3 is CASSPVQGAYEQYF. In nucleotides, the CDR3 is TGTGCCAGCAGCCCGGTACAGGGGGCTTACGAGCAGTACTTC.

This clone has just a few counts. This chain uses TRBV5-4 with TRBJ2-5; 10 nucleotides align to TRBD1. The CDR3 has 15 amino acids. V trimming: 3 bases; J trimming: 4 bases; junction bases outside the gene matches: 6. The germline CDR1 and CDR2 sequences are SGHNT and YYREEE (reference sequence). CDR3: CASSYRTGGGETQYF. Here the CDR3 DNA reads TGTGCCAGCAGCTACCGGACAGGGGGAGGAGAGACCCAGTACTTC.

This rearrangement joins TRBV11-2 to TRBJ2-3, with 13 bases fitting TRBD2. The CDR3 contains 19 residues. V was pared by 2 bases and J by 3 bases, with 11 bases of the junction left unmatched. CDR1 is SGHAT, CDR2 FQNNGV, per germline. The CDR3 nucleotides read TGTGCCAGCAGCTTAATGGGAGTGACTAGCGGGGGGAGGACAGATACGCAGTATTTT. Translating it yields CASSLMGVTSGGRTDTQYF.

The chain employs TRBV5-1 and TRBJ1-6; possible D gene TRBD1, 5 bases. From germline, CDR1 is SGHRS and CDR2 YFSETQ. Between the trimmed V and J ends, which lost 1 base and 5 bases, there was a span of 10 bases. There are 15 residues in the CDR3. The CDR3, as DNA: TGCGCCAGCAGCTTGCGGGGGATGGATAATTCACCCCTCCACTTT. This sequence encodes CASSLRGMDNSPLHF. Variable domain in full (rest from reference TRBV5-1 and TRBJ1-6): KAGVTQTPRYLIKTRGQQVTLSCSPISGHRSVSWYQQTPGQGLQFLFEYFSETQRNKGNFPGRFSGRQFSNSRSEMNVSTLELGDSALYLCASSLRGMDNSPLHFGNGTRLTVT.

The chain uses TRBV19 and TRBJ1-6, with D perhaps TRBD1 (6 bases). The V gene lost 4 bases and the J gene lost 7 bases, with 14 bases spanning the gap. The CDR3 is made up of 15 amino acids. Germline V gene sequence: CDR1 LNHDA, CDR2 SQIVND (reference sequence). In DNA form, the CDR3 reads TGTGCCAGTAGTACTACAGGGCTGGAAAATTCACCCCTCCACTTT. Its protein product is CASSTTGLENSPLHF.

The chain carries TRBV11-3 and TRBJ2-1; 16 bases are a match to TRBD2. V dropped 1 base and J dropped 8; count of bases not matched to a gene: 11. CDR3 size: 19 residues. Germline V gene data show CDR1 as SGHNT and CDR2 as YENEEA. DNA of the CDR3: TGTGCCAGCAGCTTAGGCGCCGGGACTAGCGGGGGGGCGAAGGATGAGCAGTTCTTC. Translation: CASSLGAGTSGGAKDEQFF.

CDR3 nucleotide sequence: TGTGCCAGCTCACCACCGGGACTAGCTGCGGAGACCCAGTACTTC. Translation gives CASSPPGLAAETQYF. The chain recombines TRBV18 with TRBJ2-5; 9 nucleotides agree with TRBD2. Per the germline V gene, CDR1 is KGHSH and CDR2 is LQKENI. The CDR3 extends over 15 amino acids. Losses at the gene ends were 0 bases for V and 5 bases for J; bases not matched to a gene: 4.

V and J are TRBV15 and TRBJ1-2, with D possibly TRBD1 on 5 matching bases. Germline V gene lookup returns CDR1 LNHNV and CDR2 YYDKDF (reference sequence). V gave up 3 bases and J gave up 6 bases, with 11 bases separating them. This CDR3 spans 13 amino acids. CDR3 sequence: CATSRTVRDGYTF. CDR3 bases: TGTGCCACCAGCAGGACCGTCAGGGATGGCTACACCTTC.

The CDR3 protein is CASSEGNLAVVHEQFF. As DNA, the CDR3 is TGTGCCAGCAGTGAAGGTAACCTGGCGGTGGTTCATGAGCAGTTCTTC. The chain uses TRBV6-1 and TRBJ2-1; no reliable D call. Trimming removed 1 base from V and 8 bases from J, with 18 bases in between. The CDR3 totals 16 residues. Germline V gene lookup returns CDR1 MNHNS and CDR2 SASEGT.

The chain links TRBV11-1 to TRBJ2-7, with 8 bases matching TRBD2. Per the germline V gene, CDR1 is SGHAT and CDR2 is FQDESV (reference sequence). V was clipped by 4 bases and J by 0 bases; unmatched bases: 8. CDR3 length: 16 amino acids. This CDR3 reads CASSSDSGTSSYEQYF. CDR3 bases: TGTGCCAGCAGCTCAGACTCCGGGACTAGCTCCTACGAGCAGTACTTC. The full variable domain, with the rest looked up from reference TRBV11-1 and TRBJ2-7, is EAEVAQSPRYKITEKSQAVAFWCDPISGHATLYWYRQILGQGPELLVQFQDESVVDDSQLPKDRFSAERLKGVDSTLKIQPAELGDSAMYLCASSSDSGTSSYEQYFGPGTRLTVT.

The chain employs TRBV27 and TRBJ2-7, with a weak D call TRBD2 (7 bases). The germline V and J ends were trimmed by 3 bases and 5 bases, with 11 bases remaining between them. Germline values: CDR1 MNHEY, CDR2 SMNVEV (reference sequence). The CDR3 is made up of 13 amino acids. The CDR3 nucleotides are TGTGCCAGCAGTTTTACAGGGAGGGACGAGCAGTACGTC. This codes for CASSFTGRDEQYV.

This chain uses TRBV3-1 (or the pseudogene TRBV3-2) with TRBJ2-3, with a tentative D call TRBD1 (5 bases). CDR1 and CDR2 (germline): LGHDT, YNNKEL (reference sequence). V was pared by 2 bases and J by 7 bases, with 7 bases between. The CDR3 extends over 12 amino acids. This CDR3 is CASSQQGYTQYF. CDR3 sequence (DNA): TGTGCCAGCAGCCAACAGGGATATACGCAGTATTTT.

The chain couples TRBV2 to TRBJ1-4; D is uncertain. The V and J ends lost 4 bases and 8 bases respectively, with 17 bases between them. This CDR3 spans 15 amino acids. Germline assignment: CDR1 SNHLY and CDR2 FYNNEI. CDR3 sequence (DNA): TGTGCCAGCAGTGCTCCGGGTCGCCTAAAGGAAAAACTGTTTTTT. It is translated as CASSAPGRLKEKLFF. Based on the CDR3 plus reference TRBV2 and TRBJ1-4, the full variable domain is EPEVTQTPSHQVTQMGQEVILRCVPISNHLYFYWYRQILGQKVEFLVSFYNNEISEKSEIFDDQFSVERPDGSNFTLKIRSTKLEDSAMYFCASSAPGRLKEKLFFGSGTQLSVL.

This clone was counted once. The chain links TRBV6-4 to TRBJ2-2; D not certain. Germline CDR1 and CDR2: MRHNA and SNTAGT. The CDR3 has 14 residues. Trimming shortened V by 8 bases and J by 1 base, and 11 bases separated the two germline ends. This chain's CDR3 is CASGRSVNTGELFF. DNA for the CDR3: TGTGCCAGCGGAAGAAGCGTGAACACCGGGGAGCTGTTTTTT.

V is TRBV5-6 and J is TRBJ2-2; perhaps TRBD2 as D (5 bases). There are 16 residues in the CDR3. CDR1 SGHDT and CDR2 YYEEEE come from the germline V gene. Trimming left V 1 base short and J 6 bases short, with 16 bases between. The CDR3, as DNA: TGTGCCAGCAGCTTGTACGGCTTCGGGGTTGCCGGGGAGCTGTTTTTT. Translation: CASSLYGFGVAGELFF.

The CDR3 region is CASSLLDNENIQYF. The CDR3 region has the DNA TGCGCCAGCAGCTTGTTAGACAACGAAAACATTCAGTACTTC. This chain connects TRBV5-1 to TRBJ2-4; D is unresolved. The V end lost 1 base, the J end lost 5 bases, and 10 bases lay between the germline ends. The CDR3 length is 14 residues. The germline V gene has CDR1 SGHRS and CDR2 YFSETQ.

The genes are TRBV3-1 (or the pseudogene TRBV3-2) and TRBJ1-1, with no clear D. Deletions cut 2 bases from V and 1 base from J, with 5 bases between. The CDR3 sequence is 13 residues long. The germline CDR1 and CDR2 sequences are LGHDT and YNNKEL (reference sequence). In DNA, the CDR3 is TGTGCCAGCAGCCAATCAGGGAACACTGAAGCTTTCTTT. It translates to CASSQSGNTEAFF.

The rearrangement uses TRBV5-1 and TRBJ2-1, with 10 bases fitting TRBD1. Trimming at V came to 0 bases and at J to 2 bases, leaving 2 bases not matched to a gene. CDR3 length equals 16 residues. Looked up from germline, CDR1 is SGHRS and CDR2 is YFSETQ. CDR3 in DNA: TGCGCCAGCAGCTTGGGGGACAGGGGTGCCTACAATGAGCAGTTCTTC. Translated, it gives CASSLGDRGAYNEQFF.

This clone was found a few times. J is TRBJ2-3 and V is TRBV10-3, with TRBD1 matching over 7 bases. Germline CDR1 is ENHRY and CDR2 is SYGVKD. Trimming cost V 4 bases and J 1 base; bases outside gene matches: 5. The CDR3 has 15 residues. CDR3 protein: CAISVGQAGTDTQYF. In nucleotides, the CDR3 is TGTGCCATCAGTGTTGGACAGGCCGGCACAGATACGCAGTATTTT.

The chain recombines TRBV7-2 with TRBJ1-4; 8 bases align to TRBD1. CDR3 length: 15 residues. Germline CDR1 reads SGHTA; CDR2 reads FQGNSA. V shed 5 bases, J shed 5 bases, and the junction held 7 bases outside the gene matches. The CDR3 sequence is CASSPQGGRNEKLFF. CDR3 sequence (DNA): TGTGCCAGCAGCCCACAGGGGGGGCGGAATGAAAAACTGTTTTTT.

This clone appeared many times. This chain connects TRBV4-1 to TRBJ2-5; 9 nucleotides agree with TRBD2. CDR1 and CDR2 (germline): MGHRA, YSYEKL. With 3 bases clipped from V and 1 base from J, the junction kept 3 bases outside the gene matches. CDR3 length: 15 residues. CDR3 sequence (DNA): TGCGCCAGCAGCCAGCGGGGGGGCCCCCAAGAGACCCAGTACTTC. Protein sequence: CASSQRGGPQETQYF.

J is TRBJ1-2 and V is TRBV25-1; a weak D match, TRBD1 (5 bases). CDR3 length equals 13 residues. Trimming shortened V by 9 bases and J by 8 bases, and 19 bases separated the two germline ends. Germline loops: CDR1 MGHDK, CDR2 SYGVNS. CDR3: CASGLGGTGGYTF. The DNA of the CDR3 is TGTGCCAGTGGATTGGGGGGAACTGGAGGCTACACCTTC.

This clone has only a few counts. The chain recombines TRBV27 with TRBJ1-3, with 7 bases aligning to TRBD1. Germline CDR1 is MNHEY and CDR2 is SMNVEV (reference sequence). This CDR3 comprises 15 residues. Trimming cost V 6 bases and J 0 bases; bases outside gene matches: 5. Written as DNA, the CDR3 is TGTGCCAGCAGGGCCGGGACAGTCTCTGGAAACACCATATATTTT. Residues: CASRAGTVSGNTIYF.

This clone has at least ten counts. The chain links TRBV5-5 to TRBJ1-3; tentative D call: TRBD1 (6 bases). The CDR3 covers 13 residues. Germline CDR1 SGHKS, CDR2 YYEKEE (reference sequence). Deletions cut 4 bases from V and 3 bases from J, with 8 bases between. CDR3 in amino acids: CASSRTDGNTIYF. In nucleotides, the CDR3 is TGTGCCAGCAGCCGGACAGATGGAAACACCATATATTTT.

The chain is built from TRBV27 and TRBJ2-1, with 9 bases that match TRBD2. V was pared by 2 bases and J by 7 bases, with 6 bases of the junction left unmatched. CDR3 length: 15 residues. CDR1 and CDR2 (germline): MNHEY, SMNVEV (reference sequence). Written as DNA, the CDR3 is TGTGCCAGCAGTTTACTTAGCGGGGGTAATAATGAGCAGTTCTTC. Translated, it gives CASSLLSGGNNEQFF.